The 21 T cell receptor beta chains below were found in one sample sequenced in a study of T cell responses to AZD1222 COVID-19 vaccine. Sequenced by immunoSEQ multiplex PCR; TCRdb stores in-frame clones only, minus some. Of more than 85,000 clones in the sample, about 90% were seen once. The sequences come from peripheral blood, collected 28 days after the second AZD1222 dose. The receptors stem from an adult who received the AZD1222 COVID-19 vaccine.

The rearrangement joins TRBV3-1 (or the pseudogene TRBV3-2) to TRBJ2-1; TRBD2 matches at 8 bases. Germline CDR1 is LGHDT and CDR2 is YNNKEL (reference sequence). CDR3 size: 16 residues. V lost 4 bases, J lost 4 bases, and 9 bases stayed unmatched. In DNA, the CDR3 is TGTGCCAGCAGCCTGCCCCGGGGGGGCAGGTACAATGAGCAGTTCTTC. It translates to CASSLPRGGRYNEQFF.

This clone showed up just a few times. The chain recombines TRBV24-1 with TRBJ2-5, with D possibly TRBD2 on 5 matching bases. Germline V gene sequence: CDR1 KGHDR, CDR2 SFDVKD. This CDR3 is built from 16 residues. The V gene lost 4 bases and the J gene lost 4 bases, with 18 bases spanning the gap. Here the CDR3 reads CATSEPGSSPRETQYF. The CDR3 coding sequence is TGTGCCACCAGTGAACCGGGGAGTAGCCCAAGAGAGACCCAGTACTTC.

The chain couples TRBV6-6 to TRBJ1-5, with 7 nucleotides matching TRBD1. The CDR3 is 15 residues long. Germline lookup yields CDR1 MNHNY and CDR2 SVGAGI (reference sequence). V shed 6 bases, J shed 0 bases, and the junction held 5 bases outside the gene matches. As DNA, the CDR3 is TGTGCCAGCAGAATAGGACAGGCTAGCAATCAGCCCCAGCATTTT. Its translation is CASRIGQASNQPQHF.

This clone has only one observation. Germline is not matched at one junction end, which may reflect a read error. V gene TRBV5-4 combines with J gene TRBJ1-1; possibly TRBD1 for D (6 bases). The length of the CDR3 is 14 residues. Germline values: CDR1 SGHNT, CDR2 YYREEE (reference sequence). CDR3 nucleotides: TGTGCCAGCAGGTTGGACAGTATGGGCACTGAAGCTTTCTTT. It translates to CASRLDSMGTEAFF.

The CDR3 sequence: CSVEATDSGFFEQYF. The CDR3 nucleotides read TGCAGCGTTGAGGCGACAGACAGTGGGTTTTTCGAGCAGTACTTC. The J gene is TRBJ2-7, the V gene TRBV29-1; D is perhaps TRBD1 (5 bases). Per germline, CDR1 SQVTM and CDR2 ANQGSEA. This CDR3 has 15 residues. V dropped 3 bases and J dropped 6 bases, with 21 bases sitting between them.

CDR3 coding DNA: TGTGCCAGCAGCCCCCGGGGGTCCGGGGAGCTGTTTTTT. Translated: CASSPRGSGELFF. The V and J genes are TRBV14 and TRBJ2-2; D is possibly TRBD2 (6 bases). The CDR3 consists of 13 residues. The V and J ends lost 4 bases and 6 bases respectively, with 9 bases between them. Germline values: CDR1 SGHDN, CDR2 FVKESK.

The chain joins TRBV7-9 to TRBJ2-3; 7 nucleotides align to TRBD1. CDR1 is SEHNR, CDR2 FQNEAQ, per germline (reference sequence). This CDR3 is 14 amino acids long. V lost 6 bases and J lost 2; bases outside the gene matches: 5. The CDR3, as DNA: TGTGCCAGCAGGGACGGGACAGTCACAGATACGCAGTATTTT. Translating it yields CASRDGTVTDTQYF.

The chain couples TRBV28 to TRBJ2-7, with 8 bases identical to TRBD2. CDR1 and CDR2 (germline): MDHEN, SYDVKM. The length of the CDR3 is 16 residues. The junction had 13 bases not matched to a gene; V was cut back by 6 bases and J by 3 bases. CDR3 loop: CASSQSASGRHYEQYF. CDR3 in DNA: TGTGCCAGCAGCCAATCCGCTAGCGGGCGACACTACGAGCAGTACTTC.

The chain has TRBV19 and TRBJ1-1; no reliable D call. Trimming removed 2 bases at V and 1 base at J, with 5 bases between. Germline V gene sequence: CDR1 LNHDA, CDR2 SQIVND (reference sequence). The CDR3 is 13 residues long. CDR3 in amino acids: CASSIFENTEAFF. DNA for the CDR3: TGTGCCAGTAGTATATTTGAGAACACTGAAGCTTTCTTT.

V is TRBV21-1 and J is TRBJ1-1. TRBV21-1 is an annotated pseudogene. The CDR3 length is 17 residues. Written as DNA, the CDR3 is TGTGCCAGCAGCAAAGGGCTATTCTGGGGAGGCGACACTGAAGCTTTCTTT. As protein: CASSKGLFWGGDTEAFF.

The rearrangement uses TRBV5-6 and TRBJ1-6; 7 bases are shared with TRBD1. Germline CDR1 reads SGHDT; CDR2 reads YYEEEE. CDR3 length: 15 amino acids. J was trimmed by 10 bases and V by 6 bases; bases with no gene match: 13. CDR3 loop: CASTVTGVLRSPLHF. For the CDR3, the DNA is TGTGCCAGCACCGTTACAGGGGTTCTGAGGTCACCCCTCCACTTT.

The CDR3 region has the DNA TGTGCCAGTAGTTTTGGAGCGGGACCGATTAATGAAAAACTGTTTTTT. Its translation is CASSFGAGPINEKLFF. The chain recombines TRBV19 with TRBJ1-4, with TRBD1 as a possible D gene (5 bases). The length of the CDR3 is 16 residues. With 5 bases removed from V and 4 bases from J, the gap between germline ends came to 17 bases. Germline V CDR1 and CDR2: LNHDA, SQIVND (reference sequence).

For the CDR3, the DNA is TGCAGCGTTTCACTGCCATTCAGGGGGGCTAACTATGGCTACACCTTC. It codes for CSVSLPFRGANYGYTF. This sequence joins TRBV29-1 and TRBJ1-2; 7 bases line up with TRBD1. Trimming cost V 5 bases and J 0 bases; bases outside gene matches: 12. This CDR3 comprises 16 residues. Germline loops: CDR1 SQVTM, CDR2 ANQGSEA.

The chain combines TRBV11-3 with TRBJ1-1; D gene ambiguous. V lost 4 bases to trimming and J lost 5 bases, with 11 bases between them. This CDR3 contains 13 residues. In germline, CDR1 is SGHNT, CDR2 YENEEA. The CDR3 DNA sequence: TGTGCCAGCAGCTCCCCCCCGTGGACTGAAGCTTTCTTT. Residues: CASSSPPWTEAFF.

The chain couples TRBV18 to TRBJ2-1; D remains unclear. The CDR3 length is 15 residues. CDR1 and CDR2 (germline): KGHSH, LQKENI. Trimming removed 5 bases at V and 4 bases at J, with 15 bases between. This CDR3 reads CASSMASSQYNEQFF. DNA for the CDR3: TGTGCCAGCTCAATGGCTTCTAGTCAATACAATGAGCAGTTCTTC.

The CDR3 loop is CASSQSWGTISGNTIYF. CDR3 in DNA: TGTGCCAGCAGCCAATCGTGGGGCACCATCTCTGGAAACACCATATATTTT. This chain uses TRBV3-1 (or the pseudogene TRBV3-2) with TRBJ1-3, with a possible D match to TRBD1 (5 bases). V was trimmed by 2 bases and J by 0 bases, leaving 14 bases between them. Germline CDR1 and CDR2: LGHDT and YNNKEL (reference sequence). The CDR3 consists of 17 residues.

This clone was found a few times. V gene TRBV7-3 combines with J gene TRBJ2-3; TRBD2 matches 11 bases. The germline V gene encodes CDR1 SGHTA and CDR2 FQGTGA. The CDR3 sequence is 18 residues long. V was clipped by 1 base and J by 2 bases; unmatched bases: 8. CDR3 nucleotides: TGTGCCAGCAGCTTAATTCCCCTTAGCGGGGGGGTCACAGATACGCAGTATTTT. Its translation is CASSLIPLSGGVTDTQYF.

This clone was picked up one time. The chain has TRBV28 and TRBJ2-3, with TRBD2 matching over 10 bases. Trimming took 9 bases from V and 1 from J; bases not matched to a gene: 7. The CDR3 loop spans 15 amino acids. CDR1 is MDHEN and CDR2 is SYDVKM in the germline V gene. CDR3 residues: CASSEGTSGTDTQYF. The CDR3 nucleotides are TGTGCCAGTAGTGAGGGGACTAGCGGCACAGATACGCAGTATTTT.

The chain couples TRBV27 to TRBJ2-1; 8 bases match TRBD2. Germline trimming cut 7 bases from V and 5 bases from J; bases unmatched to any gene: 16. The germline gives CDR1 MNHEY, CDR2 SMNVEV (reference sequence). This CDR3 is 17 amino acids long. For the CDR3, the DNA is TGTGCCAGCAAGTTTAGTATCCGGGGGGGCCTCGACAATGAGCAGTTCTTC. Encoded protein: CASKFSIRGGLDNEQFF.

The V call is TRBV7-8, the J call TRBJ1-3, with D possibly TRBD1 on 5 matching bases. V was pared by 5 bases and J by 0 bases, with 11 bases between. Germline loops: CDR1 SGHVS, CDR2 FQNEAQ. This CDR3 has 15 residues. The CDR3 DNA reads TGTGCCAGCAGCCGGGACTGGGGCTCTGGAAACACCATATATTTT. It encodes CASSRDWGSGNTIYF.

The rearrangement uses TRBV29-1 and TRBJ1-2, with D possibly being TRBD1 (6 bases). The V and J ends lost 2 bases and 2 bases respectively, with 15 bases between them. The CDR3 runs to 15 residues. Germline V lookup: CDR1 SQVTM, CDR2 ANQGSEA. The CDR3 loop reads CSVESGRGVNYGYTF. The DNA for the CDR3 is TGCAGCGTTGAATCTGGAAGGGGGGTCAACTATGGCTACACCTTC.